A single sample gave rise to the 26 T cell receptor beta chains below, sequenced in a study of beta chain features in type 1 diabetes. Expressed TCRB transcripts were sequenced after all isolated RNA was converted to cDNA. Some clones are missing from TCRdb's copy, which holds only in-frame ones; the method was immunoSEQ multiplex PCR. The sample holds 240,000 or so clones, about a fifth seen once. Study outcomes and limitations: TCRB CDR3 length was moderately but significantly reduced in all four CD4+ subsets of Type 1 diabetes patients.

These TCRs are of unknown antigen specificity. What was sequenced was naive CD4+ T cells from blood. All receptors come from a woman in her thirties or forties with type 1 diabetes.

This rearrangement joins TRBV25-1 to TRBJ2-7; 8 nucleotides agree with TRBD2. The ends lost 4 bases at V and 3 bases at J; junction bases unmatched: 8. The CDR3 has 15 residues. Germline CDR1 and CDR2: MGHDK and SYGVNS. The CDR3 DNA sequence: TGTGCCAGCAGTGGAGCGGGGGACGCGCTCTACGAGCAGTACTTC. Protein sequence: CASSGAGDALYEQYF.

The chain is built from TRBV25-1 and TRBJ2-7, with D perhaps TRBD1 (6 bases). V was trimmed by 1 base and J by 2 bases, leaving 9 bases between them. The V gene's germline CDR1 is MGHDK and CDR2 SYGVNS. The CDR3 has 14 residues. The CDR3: CASSEWDITYEQYF. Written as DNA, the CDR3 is TGTGCCAGCAGTGAATGGGACATTACCTACGAGCAGTACTTC.

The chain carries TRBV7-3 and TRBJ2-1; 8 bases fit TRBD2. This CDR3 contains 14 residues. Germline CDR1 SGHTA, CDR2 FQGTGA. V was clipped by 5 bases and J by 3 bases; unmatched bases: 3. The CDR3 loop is CASSPGTSYNEQFF. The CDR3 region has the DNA TGTGCCAGCAGCCCGGGGACTAGCTACAATGAGCAGTTCTTC. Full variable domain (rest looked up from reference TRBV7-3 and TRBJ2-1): GAGVSQTPSNKVTEKGKYVELRCDPISGHTALYWYRQSLGQGPEFLIYFQGTGAADDSGLPNDRFFAVRPEGSVSTLKIQRTERGDSAVYLCASSPGTSYNEQFFGPGTRLTVL.

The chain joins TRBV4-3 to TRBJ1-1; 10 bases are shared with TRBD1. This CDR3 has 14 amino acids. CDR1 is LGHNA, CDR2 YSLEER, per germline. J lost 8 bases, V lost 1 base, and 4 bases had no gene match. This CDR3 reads CASSQGQGAKEAFF. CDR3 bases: TGCGCCAGCAGCCAAGGACAGGGGGCCAAAGAAGCTTTCTTT.

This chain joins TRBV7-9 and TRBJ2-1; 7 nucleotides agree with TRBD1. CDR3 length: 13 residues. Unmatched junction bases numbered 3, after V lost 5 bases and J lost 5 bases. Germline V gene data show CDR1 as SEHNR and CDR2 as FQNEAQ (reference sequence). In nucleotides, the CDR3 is TGTGCCAGCAGCGGGGACAGTCACAATGAGCAGTTCTTC. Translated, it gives CASSGDSHNEQFF. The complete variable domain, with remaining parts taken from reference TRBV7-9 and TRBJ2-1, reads DTGVSQNPRHKITKRGQNVTFRCDPISEHNRLYWYRQTLGQGPEFLTYFQNEAQLEKSRLLSDRFSAERPKGSFSTLEIQRTEQGDSAMYLCASSGDSHNEQFFGPGTRLTVL.

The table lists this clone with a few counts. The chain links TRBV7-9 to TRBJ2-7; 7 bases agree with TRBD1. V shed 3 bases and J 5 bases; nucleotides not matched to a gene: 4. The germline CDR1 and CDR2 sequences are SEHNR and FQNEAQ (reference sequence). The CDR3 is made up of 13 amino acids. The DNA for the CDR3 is TGTGCCAGCAGCTTCAGACAGGGCGACGAGCAGTACTTC. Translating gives CASSFRQGDEQYF.

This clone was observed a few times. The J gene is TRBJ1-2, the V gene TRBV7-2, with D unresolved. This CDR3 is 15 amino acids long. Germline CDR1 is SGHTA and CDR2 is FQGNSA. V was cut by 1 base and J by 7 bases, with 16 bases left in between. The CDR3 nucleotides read TGTGCCAGCAGCTTAGTTGGTTCCGGAGACCCTGGCTACACCTTC. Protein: CASSLVGSGDPGYTF.

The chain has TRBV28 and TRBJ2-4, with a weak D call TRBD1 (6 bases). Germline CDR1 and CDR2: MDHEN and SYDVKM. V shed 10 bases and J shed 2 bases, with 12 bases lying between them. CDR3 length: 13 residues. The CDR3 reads CATYGTPKNIQYF. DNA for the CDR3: TGTGCCACCTACGGGACACCCAAAAACATTCAGTACTTC.

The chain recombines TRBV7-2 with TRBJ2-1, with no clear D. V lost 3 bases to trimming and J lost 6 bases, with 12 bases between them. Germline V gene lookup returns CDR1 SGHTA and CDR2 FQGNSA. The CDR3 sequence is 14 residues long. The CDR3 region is CASSFDQRSNEQFF. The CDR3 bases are TGTGCCAGCAGCTTCGATCAGCGTTCCAATGAGCAGTTCTTC.

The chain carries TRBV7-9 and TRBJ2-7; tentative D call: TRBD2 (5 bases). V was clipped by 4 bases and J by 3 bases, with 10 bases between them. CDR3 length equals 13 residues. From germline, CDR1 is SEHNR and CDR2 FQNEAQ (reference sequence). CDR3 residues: CASSYYGGYEQYF. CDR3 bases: TGTGCCAGCAGCTATTATGGAGGCTACGAGCAGTACTTC.

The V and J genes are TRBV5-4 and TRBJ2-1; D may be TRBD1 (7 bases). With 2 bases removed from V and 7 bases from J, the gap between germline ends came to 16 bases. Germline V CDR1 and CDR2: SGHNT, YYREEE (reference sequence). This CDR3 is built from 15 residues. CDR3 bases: TGTGCCAGCAGCTTCGACAGGGAGGTTAGAAATGAGCAGTTCTTC. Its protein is CASSFDREVRNEQFF.

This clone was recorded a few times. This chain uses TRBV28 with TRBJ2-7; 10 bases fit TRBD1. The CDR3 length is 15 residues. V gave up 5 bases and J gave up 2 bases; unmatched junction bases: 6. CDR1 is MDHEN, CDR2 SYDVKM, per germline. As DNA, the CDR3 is TGTGCCAGCAGTCCCCCGGACAGGGGGACCTACGAGCAGTACTTC. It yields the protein CASSPPDRGTYEQYF.

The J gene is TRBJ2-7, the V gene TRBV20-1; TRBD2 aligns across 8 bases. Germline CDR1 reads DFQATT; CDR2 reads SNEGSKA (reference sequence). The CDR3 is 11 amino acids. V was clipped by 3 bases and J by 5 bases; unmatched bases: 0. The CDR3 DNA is TGCAGTGCTAGCGGGAGGGACGAGCAGTACTTC. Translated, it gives CSASGRDEQYF.

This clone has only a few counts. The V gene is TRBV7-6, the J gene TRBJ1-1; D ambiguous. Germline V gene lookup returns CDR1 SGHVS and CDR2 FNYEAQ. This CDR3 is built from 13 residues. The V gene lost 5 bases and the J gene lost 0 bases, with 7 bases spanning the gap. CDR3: CASSRRLNTEAFF. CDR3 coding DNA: TGTGCCAGCAGCCGTCGGTTGAACACTGAAGCTTTCTTT.

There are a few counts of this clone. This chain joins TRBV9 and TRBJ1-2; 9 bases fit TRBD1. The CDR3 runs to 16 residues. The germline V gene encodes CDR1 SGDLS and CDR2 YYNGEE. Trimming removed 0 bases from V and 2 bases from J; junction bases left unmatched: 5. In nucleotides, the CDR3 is TGTGCCAGCAGCGTAGGAGCCACAGGGGGCAACTATGGCTACACCTTC. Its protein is CASSVGATGGNYGYTF.

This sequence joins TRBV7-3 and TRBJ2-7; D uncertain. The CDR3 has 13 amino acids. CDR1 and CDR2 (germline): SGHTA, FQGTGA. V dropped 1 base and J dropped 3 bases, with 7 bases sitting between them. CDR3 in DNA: TGTGCCAGCAGCTTAAGCGAGAACTACGAGCAGTACTTC. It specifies CASSLSENYEQYF.

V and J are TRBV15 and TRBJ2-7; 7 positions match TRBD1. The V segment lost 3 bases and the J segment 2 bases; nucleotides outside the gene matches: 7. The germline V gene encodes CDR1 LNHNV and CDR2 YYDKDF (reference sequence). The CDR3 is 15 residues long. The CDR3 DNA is TGTGCCACCAGCAGCCTGGGGACAGTTGCCTACGAGCAGTACTTC. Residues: CATSSLGTVAYEQYF.

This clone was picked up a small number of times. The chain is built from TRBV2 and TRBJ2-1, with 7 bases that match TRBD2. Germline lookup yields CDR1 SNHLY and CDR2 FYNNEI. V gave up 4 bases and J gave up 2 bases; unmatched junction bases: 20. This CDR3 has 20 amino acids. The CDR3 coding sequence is TGTGCCAGCAGTGGGGCCCTAGCGGTTATCCCGAGGCGGACCTACAATGAGCAGTTCTTC. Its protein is CASSGALAVIPRRTYNEQFF.

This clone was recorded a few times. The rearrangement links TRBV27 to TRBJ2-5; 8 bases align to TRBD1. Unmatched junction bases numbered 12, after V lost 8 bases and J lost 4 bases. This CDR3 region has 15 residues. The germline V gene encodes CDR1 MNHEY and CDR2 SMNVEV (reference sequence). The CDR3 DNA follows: TGTGCCAGCGGGGAATGGACAGGGCGGGGAGAGACCCAGTACTTC. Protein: CASGEWTGRGETQYF.

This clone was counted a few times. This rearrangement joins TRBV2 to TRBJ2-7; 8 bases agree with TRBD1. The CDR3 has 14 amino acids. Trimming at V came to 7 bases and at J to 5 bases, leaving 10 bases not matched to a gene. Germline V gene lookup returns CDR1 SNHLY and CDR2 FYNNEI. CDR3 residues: CASIEDRESHEQYF. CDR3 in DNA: TGTGCCAGCATTGAGGACAGGGAATCCCACGAGCAGTACTTC. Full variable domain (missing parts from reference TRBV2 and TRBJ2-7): EPEVTQTPSHQVTQMGQEVILRCVPISNHLYFYWYRQILGQKVEFLVSFYNNEISEKSEIFDDQFSVERPDGSNFTLKIRSTKLEDSAMYFCASIEDRESHEQYFGPGTRLTVT.

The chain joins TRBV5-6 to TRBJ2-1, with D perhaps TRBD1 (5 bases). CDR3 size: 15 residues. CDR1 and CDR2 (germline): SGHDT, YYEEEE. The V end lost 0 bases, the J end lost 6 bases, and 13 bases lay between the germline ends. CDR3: CASSLVLGPTNEQFF. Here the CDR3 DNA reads TGTGCCAGCAGCTTGGTACTGGGGCCAACCAATGAGCAGTTCTTC. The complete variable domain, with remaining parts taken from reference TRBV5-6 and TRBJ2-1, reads DAGVTQSPTHLIKTRGQQVTLRCSPKSGHDTVSWYQQALGQGPQFIFQYYEEEERQRGNFPDRFSGHQFPNYSSELNVNALLLGDSALYLCASSLVLGPTNEQFFGPGTRLTVL.

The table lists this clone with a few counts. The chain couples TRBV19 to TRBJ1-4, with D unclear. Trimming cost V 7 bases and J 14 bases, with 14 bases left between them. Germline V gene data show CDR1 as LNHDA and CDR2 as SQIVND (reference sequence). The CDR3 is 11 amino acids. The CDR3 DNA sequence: TGTGCCAGTAAGGGAGCCAGTGTGCTGTTTTTT. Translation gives CASKGASVLFF.

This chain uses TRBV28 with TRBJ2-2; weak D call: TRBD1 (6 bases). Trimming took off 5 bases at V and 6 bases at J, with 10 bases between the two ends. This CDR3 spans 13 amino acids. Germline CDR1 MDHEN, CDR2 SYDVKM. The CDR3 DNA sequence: TGTGCCAGCAGTCTACAGGGCCCCGGGGAGCTGTTTTTT. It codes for CASSLQGPGELFF.

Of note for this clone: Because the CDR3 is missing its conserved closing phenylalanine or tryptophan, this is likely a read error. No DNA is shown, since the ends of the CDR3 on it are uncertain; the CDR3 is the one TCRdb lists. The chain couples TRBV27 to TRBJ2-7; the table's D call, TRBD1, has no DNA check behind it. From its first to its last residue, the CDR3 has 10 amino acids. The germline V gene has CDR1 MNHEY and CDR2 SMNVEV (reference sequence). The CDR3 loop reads CASSLRRGPG.

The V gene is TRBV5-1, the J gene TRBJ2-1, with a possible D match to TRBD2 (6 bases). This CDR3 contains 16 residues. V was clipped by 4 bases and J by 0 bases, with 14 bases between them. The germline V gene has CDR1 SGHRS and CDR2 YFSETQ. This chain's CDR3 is CASSRGLMSSYNEQFF. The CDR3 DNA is TGCGCCAGCAGCCGGGGACTGATGAGCTCCTACAATGAGCAGTTCTTC.

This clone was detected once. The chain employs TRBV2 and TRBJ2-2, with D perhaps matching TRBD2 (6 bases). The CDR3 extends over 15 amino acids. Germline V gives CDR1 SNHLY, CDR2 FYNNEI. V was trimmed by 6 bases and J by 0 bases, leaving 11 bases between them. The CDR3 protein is CASSLGTSNTGELFF. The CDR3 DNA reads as TGTGCCAGCAGCCTCGGGACTTCGAACACCGGGGAGCTGTTTTTT.